This TCR beta chain was profiled in a study of T cell repertoires and HLA-DP antigens. General observations from the study: Responder cells were total CD4+ cells with a HeLa antigen-presenting system. Sorted CD137+ clonality was 0.3 to 0.5 for both alloantigens, versus about 0.039 pre-culture.

CD4+ T cells were isolated untouched, roughly 98% pure. The ends lost 5 bases at V and 5 bases at J; junction bases unmatched: 6. Germline V gene data show CDR1 as SEHNR and CDR2 as FQNEAQ (reference sequence). The CDR3 consists of 14 residues. The PCR primers covered 54 TRBV and 13 TRBJ segments. The data were produced by immunoSEQ multiplex PCR, yet TCRdb's version contains in-frame clones alone and is incomplete. This sample carries roughly 73,000 clones, around 77% of them seen once, and the ten largest clones take roughly 1.5%. This clone was counted a single time. The antigen remains undetermined.

This TCR came from a man aged 55 to 70 in good health and CMV-seronegative. The sample was CD4+ T cells from PBMCs. This rearrangement joins TRBV7-9 to TRBJ1-2, with 9 bases fitting TRBD1. The CDR3 protein is CASSTGTGIYGYTF. CDR3 coding DNA: TGTGCCAGCAGCACCGGGACAGGGATTTATGGCTACACCTTC.